Presented here are 6 T cell receptor beta chains from one specimen sequenced in a study of somatic mutations in cytotoxic T cells in rheumatoid arthritis. Sequenced by immunoSEQ multiplex PCR; TCRdb stores in-frame clones only, minus some. Seen here are under 20,000 clones, around 85% observed once, and the top ten hold under 9%. What was sequenced was CD8+ T cells sorted from blood. The source of these receptors is a woman in her thirties or forties with rheumatoid arthritis.

J is TRBJ2-3 and V is TRBV15; 8 positions agree with TRBD2. The germline CDR1 and CDR2 sequences are LNHNV and YYDKDF (reference sequence). With V trimmed by 3 bases and J by 5 bases, 7 bases remained unmatched. There are 15 residues in the CDR3. The CDR3 sequence: CATSSSGTGGDTQYF. DNA for the CDR3: TGTGCCACCAGCAGTAGCGGGACTGGAGGAGATACGCAGTATTTT. Variable domain in full (rest from reference TRBV15 and TRBJ2-3): DAMVIQNPRYQVTQFGKPVTLSCSQTLNHNVMYWYQQKSSQAPKLLFHYYDKDFNNEADTPDNFQSRRPNTSFCFLDIRSPGLGDTAMYLCATSSSGTGGDTQYFGPGTRLTVL.

The chain couples TRBV6-4 to TRBJ2-3; TRBD2 might be the D (6 bases). The CDR3 runs 15 residues. V lost 3 bases and J lost 3, with 13 bases in between. Germline V lookup: CDR1 MRHNA, CDR2 SNTAGT. The CDR3 region has the DNA TGTGCCAGCAGTGAACTCGCGGGGCATACAGATACGCAGTATTTT. This translates into CASSELAGHTDTQYF.

The gene calls are TRBV25-1 and TRBJ2-5; tentative D call: TRBD2 (5 bases). The closer fit of TRBJ2-7 to the DNA end suggests the J call may be wrong. The CDR3 extends over 15 amino acids. The V gene's germline CDR1 is MGHDK and CDR2 SYGVNS. The CDR3 nucleotides read TGTGCCAGCAGTCTGAGCGGAGTATCCTCCTACGAGCAGTACTTC. It encodes CASSLSGVSSYEQYF.

Only one count was recorded for this clone. The chain combines TRBV14 with TRBJ2-3; 7 bases agree with TRBD1. The junction had 4 bases not matched to a gene; V was cut back by 0 bases and J by 1 base. CDR1 and CDR2 (germline): SGHDN, FVKESK. The CDR3 totals 16 residues. CDR3 in amino acids: CASSQDDREGTDTQYF. Here the CDR3 DNA reads TGTGCCAGCAGCCAAGATGACAGGGAAGGCACAGATACGCAGTATTTT.

The J gene is TRBJ2-3, the V gene TRBV4-1; 9 nucleotides line up with TRBD2. With 0 bases clipped from V and 2 bases from J, the junction kept 6 bases outside the gene matches. The CDR3 is made up of 17 amino acids. Germline CDR1 and CDR2: MGHRA and YSYEKL. DNA of the CDR3: TGCGCCAGCAGCCAAGAACAGGCGGGGGGGGTCACAGATACGCAGTATTTT. This sequence encodes CASSQEQAGGVTDTQYF.

V usage is TRBV5-6 and J usage is TRBJ2-3, with TRBD1 identical over 7 bases. Germline trimming cut 8 bases from V and 4 bases from J; bases unmatched to any gene: 16. The CDR3 contains 16 residues. CDR1 is SGHDT and CDR2 is YYEEEE in the germline V gene. The CDR3 DNA is TGTGCCAGAAATTTGAACGGGGACAGCGAGGCAGATACGCAGTATTTT. It specifies CARNLNGDSEADTQYF.